This passage covers 23 T cell receptor beta chains from one sample sequenced in a study of blood T cell repertoires in COVID-19. Sequenced by immunoSEQ multiplex PCR; TCRdb stores in-frame clones only, minus some. Here the sample spans 140,000 or so clones, about four fifths being singletons. Input material: peripheral blood. These receptor sequences come from a man in his 70s who had recovered from COVID-19.

J is TRBJ2-2 and V is TRBV10-2; 11 bases match TRBD2. Germline V gene sequence: CDR1 WSHSY, CDR2 SAAADI. V shed 8 bases, J shed 4 bases, and the junction held 3 bases outside the gene matches. CDR3 length: 14 amino acids. CDR3 bases: TGCGCCAGCGGTACTAGCGGGAGCACCGGGGAGCTGTTTTTT. It specifies CASGTSGSTGELFF.

The chain employs TRBV10-3 and TRBJ2-1; no clear D. The germline V gene has CDR1 ENHRY and CDR2 SYGVKD. This CDR3 contains 11 residues. V lost 6 bases and J 10 bases, leaving 10 bases between the germline ends. In DNA form, the CDR3 reads TGTGCCATCAGCGTCGGTTGGGAGCAGTTCTTC. It is translated as CAISVGWEQFF.

This chain uses TRBV7-2 with TRBJ2-2; TRBD1 agrees at 9 bases. After removal of 8 bases from V and 1 base from J, the junction contained 2 bases not matched to a gene. This CDR3 contains 14 residues. Germline V gives CDR1 SGHTA, CDR2 FQGNSA. CDR3 bases: TGTGCCAGCGGGGGACAGGGGAACACCGGGGAGCTGTTTTTT. Protein sequence: CASGGQGNTGELFF.

This chain uses TRBV5-5 with TRBJ2-1, with D unclear. Trimming cost V 0 bases and J 6 bases, with 7 bases left between them. Germline lookup yields CDR1 SGHKS and CDR2 YYEKEE (reference sequence). The CDR3 extends over 13 amino acids. CDR3 coding DNA: TGTGCCAGCAGCTTGGACGAGAGCAATGAGCAGTTCTTC. Translated, it gives CASSLDESNEQFF. Full variable domain (remainder filled in from reference TRBV5-5 and TRBJ2-1): DAGVTQSPTHLIKTRGQQVTLRCSPISGHKSVSWYQQVLGQGPQFIFQYYEKEERGRGNFPDRFSARQFPNYSSELNVNALLLGDSALYLCASSLDESNEQFFGPGTRLTVL.

The J gene is TRBJ1-3, the V gene TRBV3-1 (or the pseudogene TRBV3-2), with D maybe TRBD1 (5 bases). Between the trimmed V and J ends, which lost 1 base and 0 bases, there was a span of 7 bases. CDR1 LGHDT and CDR2 YNNKEL come from the germline V gene (reference sequence). The CDR3 extends over 15 amino acids. CDR3 in amino acids: CASSQAGSSGNTIYF. The CDR3 region has the DNA TGTGCCAGCAGCCAAGCAGGGTCCTCTGGAAACACCATATATTTT.

This clone was detected only a few times. J is TRBJ2-2 and V is TRBV18, with 7 bases aligning to TRBD1. CDR3 size: 15 residues. V shed 3 bases and J 6 bases; nucleotides not matched to a gene: 7. Germline CDR1 is KGHSH and CDR2 is LQKENI. The CDR3 loop is CASSPLTGISGELFF. The CDR3 DNA reads as TGTGCCAGCTCACCTCTGACAGGGATATCCGGGGAGCTGTTTTTT.

The chain couples TRBV5-1 to TRBJ1-1, with D perhaps TRBD1 (5 bases). From germline, CDR1 is SGHRS and CDR2 YFSETQ. Trimming shortened V by 0 bases and J by 1 base, and 10 bases separated the two germline ends. The CDR3 sequence is 15 residues long. The CDR3: CASSLAGGSNTEAFF. For the CDR3, the DNA is TGCGCCAGCAGCTTGGCGGGGGGGTCGAACACTGAAGCTTTCTTT.

The V and J genes are TRBV19 and TRBJ2-2; 14 bases line up with TRBD2. Germline V gene sequence: CDR1 LNHDA, CDR2 SQIVND (reference sequence). The length of the CDR3 is 19 residues. Germline trimming cut 1 base from V and 2 bases from J; bases unmatched to any gene: 6. For the CDR3, the DNA is TGTGCCAGTAGTATAGGCCCTGGACTAGCGGGGGGAAACACCGGGGAGCTGTTTTTT. This encodes CASSIGPGLAGGNTGELFF. Full variable domain (outside the CDR3, taken from reference TRBV19 and TRBJ2-2): DGGITQSPKYLFRKEGQNVTLSCEQNLNHDAMYWYRQDPGQGLRLIYYSQIVNDFQKGDIAEGYSVSREKKESFPLTVTSAQKNPTAFYLCASSIGPGLAGGNTGELFFGEGSRLTVL.

CDR3 in DNA: TGTGCCAGCAGCGCCCAGACTAGCGGGCTTCAAGAGACCCAGTACTTC. Its protein is CASSAQTSGLQETQYF. The rearrangement joins TRBV7-9 to TRBJ2-5, with 10 bases aligning to TRBD2. J was trimmed by 2 bases and V by 5 bases; bases with no gene match: 8. Germline V lookup: CDR1 SEHNR, CDR2 FQNEAQ (reference sequence). CDR3 size: 16 residues.

The V gene is TRBV5-4, the J gene TRBJ2-1; D possibly corresponds to TRBD2 (6 bases). The ends were cut back, 1 base at V and 0 bases at J, with 11 bases in the middle. This CDR3 is built from 16 residues. Germline V lookup: CDR1 SGHNT, CDR2 YYREEE (reference sequence). The CDR3 DNA follows: TGTGCCAGCAGCTTGCTTAGCGGCCCCTCCTACAATGAGCAGTTCTTC. This gives the protein CASSLLSGPSYNEQFF.

This clone was detected only once. The genes are TRBV6-2 or TRBV6-3 and TRBJ1-1; 9 nucleotides agree with TRBD1. Germline CDR1 is MNHEY and CDR2 is SVGEGT. The CDR3 loop spans 13 amino acids. Trimming cost V 5 bases and J 5 bases; bases outside gene matches: 3. CDR3 residues: CASSQQGATEAFF. CDR3 bases: TGTGCCAGCAGTCAACAGGGGGCGACTGAAGCTTTCTTT.

V gene TRBV5-1 combines with J gene TRBJ2-2; the match to TRBD2 covers 13 bases. Losses at the gene ends were 4 bases for V and 6 bases for J; bases not matched to a gene: 6. CDR1 and CDR2 from the germline V gene are SGHRS and YFSETQ. CDR3 length equals 16 residues. CDR3 residues: CASSPSLAGGAGELFF. CDR3 DNA sequence: TGCGCCAGCAGCCCATCACTAGCGGGAGGGGCCGGGGAGCTGTTTTTT. Full variable domain (remainder filled in from reference TRBV5-1 and TRBJ2-2): KAGVTQTPRYLIKTRGQQVTLSCSPISGHRSVSWYQQTPGQGLQFLFEYFSETQRNKGNFPGRFSGRQFSNSRSEMNVSTLELGDSALYLCASSPSLAGGAGELFFGEGSRLTVL.

This sequence joins TRBV10-3 and TRBJ1-5, with a tentative D call TRBD1 (5 bases). Germline V gene sequence: CDR1 ENHRY, CDR2 SYGVKD. V was cut by 1 base and J by 7 bases, with 17 bases left in between. The CDR3 runs to 16 residues. The CDR3 DNA reads as TGTGCCATCAGTGAGTTGGGGAGGGGACGAGGCCAGCCCCAGCATTTT. Translating gives CAISELGRGRGQPQHF.

The chain is built from TRBV6-2 or TRBV6-3 and TRBJ1-5; D is possibly TRBD1 (5 bases). Looked up from germline, CDR1 is MNHEY and CDR2 is SVGEGT. There are 13 residues in the CDR3. Trimming left V 5 bases short and J 5 bases short, with 10 bases between. The CDR3, as DNA: TGTGCCAGCAGTAGGGGAAATGATCAGCCCCAGCATTTT. It is translated as CASSRGNDQPQHF.

This clone was recorded once. This CDR3 reads CASSAGDRDSYEQYF. The CDR3 nucleotides read TGCGCCAGCAGTGCCGGAGACAGAGACTCCTACGAGCAGTACTTC. The gene calls are TRBV10-1 and TRBJ2-7; the D gene is possibly TRBD1 (5 bases). The germline CDR1 and CDR2 sequences are WNHNN and SYGVQD (reference sequence). This CDR3 has 15 amino acids. V dropped 4 bases and J dropped 0 bases, with 13 bases sitting between them.

The rearrangement uses TRBV5-1 and TRBJ2-2; D unresolved. The CDR3 sequence is 15 residues long. Germline CDR1 reads SGHRS; CDR2 reads YFSETQ. The V gene lost 0 bases and the J gene lost 2 bases, with 8 bases spanning the gap. The CDR3 is CASSLATTNTGELFF. In DNA, the CDR3 is TGCGCCAGCAGCTTGGCTACTACTAACACCGGGGAGCTGTTTTTT.

This chain links TRBV29-1 with TRBJ2-4, with 8 positions matching TRBD1. The CDR3 consists of 13 residues. Germline V gene sequence: CDR1 SQVTM, CDR2 ANQGSEA. After removal of 5 bases from V and 5 bases from J, the junction contained 5 bases not matched to a gene. The CDR3 here is CSVRQGNQNIQYF. The CDR3, as DNA: TGCAGCGTTAGACAGGGGAACCAAAACATTCAGTACTTC.

The gene calls are TRBV28 and TRBJ2-7; D not certain. This CDR3 is 13 amino acids long. The germline V gene encodes CDR1 MDHEN and CDR2 SYDVKM. Trimming pared 6 bases from V and 5 bases from J, leaving 14 bases between. CDR3 nucleotides: TGTGCCAGCAGCCCGGTGAGCGTAAACGAGCAGTACTTC. It encodes CASSPVSVNEQYF.

This clone has a handful of counts. The CDR3 sequence is CASSYAWQGGYEQYF. CDR3 sequence (DNA): TGTGCCAGCAGTTACGCTTGGCAGGGGGGCTACGAGCAGTACTTC. The rearrangement joins TRBV6-2 or TRBV6-3 to TRBJ2-7, with D tentatively TRBD1 (7 bases). The V gene lost 2 bases and the J gene lost 3 bases, with 14 bases spanning the gap. The CDR3 length is 15 residues. Germline lookup yields CDR1 MNHEY and CDR2 SVGEGT.

The chain carries TRBV6-5 and TRBJ1-5; 8 bases fit TRBD1. Germline V gene sequence: CDR1 MNHEY, CDR2 SVGAGI. The J segment lost 7 bases and the V segment lost 0 bases, leaving 2 bases of the junction unmatched. This CDR3 contains 14 residues. The CDR3 protein is CASSYSDRGQPQHF. CDR3 in DNA: TGTGCCAGCAGTTACTCCGACAGGGGCCAGCCCCAGCATTTT.

The chain uses TRBV7-2 and TRBJ2-7; 12 bases align to TRBD1. The CDR3 totals 15 residues. Trimming removed 3 bases from V and 7 bases from J; junction bases left unmatched: 7. The germline V gene encodes CDR1 SGHTA and CDR2 FQGNSA. The CDR3 DNA reads as TGTGCCAGCAGCTTCTCCGGGACAGGGGGCAAGGAGCAGTACTTC. Encoded protein: CASSFSGTGGKEQYF. The variable domain in full, completed from reference TRBV7-2 and TRBJ2-7, reads GAGVSQSPSNKVTEKGKDVELRCDPISGHTALYWYRQSLGQGLEFLIYFQGNSAPDKSGLPSDRFSAERTGGSVSTLTIQRTQQEDSAVYLCASSFSGTGGKEQYFGPGTRLTVT.

The V call is TRBV30, the J call TRBJ2-1; 10 bases match TRBD2. The germline V gene has CDR1 GTSNPN and CDR2 SVGIG (reference sequence). The CDR3 is made up of 14 amino acids. V was clipped by 2 bases and J by 10 bases; unmatched bases: 8. The CDR3 DNA follows: TGTGCCTGGAGTAAGGGGCTAGCGGGAGAGGAGCAGTTCTTC. Residues: CAWSKGLAGEEQFF.

The rearrangement uses TRBV6-4 and TRBJ2-1, with 8 bases that match TRBD2. V lost 5 bases and J lost 2; bases outside the gene matches: 5. This CDR3 comprises 15 residues. Germline CDR1 and CDR2: MRHNA and SNTAGT. The CDR3 loop reads CASSTAGGTYNEQFF. CDR3 nucleotide sequence: TGTGCCAGCAGTACGGCGGGAGGAACCTACAATGAGCAGTTCTTC.